These 10 T cell receptor beta chains were sequenced from one sample in a study of technical replicates of blood from several donors. Sequencing used immunoSEQ multiplex PCR; TCRdb keeps in-frame clones, though not all of them. Altogether tens of thousands of clones are present, 93% being singletons, with the ten largest covering approximately 0.22%. The sample comprised T cells isolated from PBMCs. These receptors were obtained from a human donor in good health.

The J gene is TRBJ2-2, the V gene TRBV7-8, with a possible D match to TRBD2 (7 bases). The CDR3 covers 16 residues. From germline, CDR1 is SGHVS and CDR2 FQNEAQ. The ends were cut back, 5 bases at V and 6 bases at J, with 19 bases in the middle. The CDR3, as DNA: TGTGCCAGCAGCCTCCCGGGGGGCGGATACCCCGGGGAGCTGTTTTTT. Protein sequence: CASSLPGGGYPGELFF.

This chain connects TRBV5-1 to TRBJ2-7; perhaps TRBD2 as D (6 bases). The V gene's germline CDR1 is SGHRS and CDR2 YFSETQ. CDR3 length: 13 residues. Trimming shortened V by 0 bases and J by 6 bases, and 10 bases separated the two germline ends. This chain's CDR3 is CASSLDFGGEQYF. The CDR3 nucleotides are TGCGCCAGCAGCTTGGATTTCGGGGGCGAGCAGTACTTC.

This clone was recorded once. V is TRBV5-1 and J is TRBJ2-3; tentatively, D is TRBD2 (6 bases). CDR3 length: 14 amino acids. Germline lookup yields CDR1 SGHRS and CDR2 YFSETQ. Trimming left V 6 bases short and J 1 base short, with 12 bases between. The CDR3 coding sequence is TGCGCCAGCACCCCTAGCGCGCGCACAGATACGCAGTATTTT. Translating gives CASTPSARTDTQYF.

This chain joins TRBV19 and TRBJ1-5, with a possible D match to TRBD1 (5 bases). CDR1 LNHDA and CDR2 SQIVND come from the germline V gene (reference sequence). This CDR3 spans 13 amino acids. With 4 bases removed from V and 7 bases from J, the gap between germline ends came to 11 bases. This chain's CDR3 is CASSRDFQQPQHF. The CDR3 DNA follows: TGTGCCAGTAGTAGGGACTTTCAGCAGCCCCAGCATTTT.

The chain combines TRBV19 with TRBJ1-1; D not resolved. Trimming took 3 bases from V and 8 from J, leaving 7 bases between them. The CDR3 is 11 residues long. The V gene's germline CDR1 is LNHDA and CDR2 SQIVND (reference sequence). The CDR3 here is CASSITQEAFF. CDR3 coding DNA: TGTGCCAGTAGTATCACACAGGAAGCTTTCTTT.

The gene calls are TRBV6-1 and TRBJ2-1; TRBD1 matches at 7 bases. This CDR3 region has 16 residues. Germline V gene lookup returns CDR1 MNHNS and CDR2 SASEGT. J gave up 0 bases and V 7 bases, and 9 bases lay outside the gene matches. The CDR3 reads CASIELSGGSYNEQFF. Here the CDR3 DNA reads TGTGCCAGCATTGAGTTATCAGGGGGCTCCTACAATGAGCAGTTCTTC.

The chain combines TRBV5-1 with TRBJ2-5; TRBD2 agrees at 7 bases. V shed 0 bases and J 5 bases; nucleotides not matched to a gene: 10. This CDR3 spans 16 amino acids. CDR1 and CDR2 (germline): SGHRS, YFSETQ. CDR3 DNA: TGCGCCAGCAGCTTGGGAGCAGGAGGGAGGGCGGAGACCCAGTACTTC. Amino acids: CASSLGAGGRAETQYF.

The V gene is TRBV7-3, the J gene TRBJ2-3, with 8 bases that match TRBD1. CDR1 and CDR2 (germline): SGHTA, FQGTGA. Trimming at V came to 4 bases and at J to 0 bases, leaving 6 bases not matched to a gene. The CDR3 covers 16 residues. The CDR3 spells CASSSGQGRSTDTQYF. Written as DNA, the CDR3 is TGTGCCAGCAGCTCAGGACAGGGACGCAGCACAGATACGCAGTATTTT.

V gene TRBV28 combines with J gene TRBJ1-3; a possible D gene is TRBD1 (5 bases). CDR3 length: 14 residues. V was cut by 4 bases and J by 0 bases, with 7 bases left in between. Germline CDR1 is MDHEN and CDR2 is SYDVKM. The CDR3 spells CASSSQGSGNTIYF. The CDR3 DNA reads TGTGCCAGCAGTTCCCAGGGCTCTGGAAACACCATATATTTT.

J is TRBJ1-2 and V is TRBV7-9; D ambiguous. The V end was cut by 5 bases, the J end by 6 bases, with 13 bases between. This CDR3 comprises 13 residues. CDR1 and CDR2 (germline): SEHNR, FQNEAQ (reference sequence). This chain's CDR3 is CASSREDPDGYTF. CDR3 sequence (DNA): TGTGCCAGCAGCCGAGAGGATCCCGATGGCTACACCTTC.